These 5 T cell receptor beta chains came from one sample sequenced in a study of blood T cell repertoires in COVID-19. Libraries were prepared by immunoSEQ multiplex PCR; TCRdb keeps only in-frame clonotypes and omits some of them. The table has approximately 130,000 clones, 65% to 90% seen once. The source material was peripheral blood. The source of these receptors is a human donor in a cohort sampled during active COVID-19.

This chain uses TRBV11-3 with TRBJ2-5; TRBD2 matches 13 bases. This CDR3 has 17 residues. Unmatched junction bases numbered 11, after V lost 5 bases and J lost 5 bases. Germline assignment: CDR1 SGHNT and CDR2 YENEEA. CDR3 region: CASSHGRTSGGEETQYF. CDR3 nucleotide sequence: TGTGCCAGCAGCCACGGGAGGACTAGCGGGGGTGAGGAGACCCAGTACTTC.

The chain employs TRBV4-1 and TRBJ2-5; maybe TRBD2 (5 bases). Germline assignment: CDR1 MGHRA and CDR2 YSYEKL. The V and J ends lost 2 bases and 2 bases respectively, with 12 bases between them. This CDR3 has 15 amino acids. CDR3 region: CASSQRLQRQETQYF. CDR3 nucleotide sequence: TGCGCCAGCAGCCAAAGACTGCAGCGGCAAGAGACCCAGTACTTC.

CDR3 protein: CASSLWSSGDYEQYF. DNA for the CDR3: TGTGCCAGCAGTTTATGGAGTAGCGGGGACTACGAGCAGTACTTC. The V call is TRBV28, the J call TRBJ2-7; 8 bases agree with TRBD2. Losses at the gene ends were 0 bases for V and 3 bases for J; bases not matched to a gene: 4. The CDR3 totals 15 residues. Germline lookup yields CDR1 MDHEN and CDR2 SYDVKM.

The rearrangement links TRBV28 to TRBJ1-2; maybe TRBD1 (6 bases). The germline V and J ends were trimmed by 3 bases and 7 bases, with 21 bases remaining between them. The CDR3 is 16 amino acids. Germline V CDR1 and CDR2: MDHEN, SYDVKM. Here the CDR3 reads CASSFHPQGYLGGYTF. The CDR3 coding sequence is TGTGCCAGCAGTTTTCACCCCCAGGGGTATCTTGGTGGCTACACCTTC.

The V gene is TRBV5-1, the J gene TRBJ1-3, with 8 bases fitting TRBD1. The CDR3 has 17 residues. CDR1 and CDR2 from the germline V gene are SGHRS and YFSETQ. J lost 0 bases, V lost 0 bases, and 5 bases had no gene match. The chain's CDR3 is CASSLVGTGDSGNTIYF. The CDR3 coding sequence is TGCGCCAGCAGCTTGGTGGGGACAGGTGACTCTGGAAACACCATATATTTT. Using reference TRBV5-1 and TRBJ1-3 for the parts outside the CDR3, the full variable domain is KAGVTQTPRYLIKTRGQQVTLSCSPISGHRSVSWYQQTPGQGLQFLFEYFSETQRNKGNFPGRFSGRQFSNSRSEMNVSTLELGDSALYLCASSLVGTGDSGNTIYFGEGSWLTVV.